This T cell receptor (beta chain) was recorded in a study of blood T cell repertoires in COVID-19. Across the whole study: Some COVID-19 samples were acute and others convalescent; all came from the United States, Italy and Spain. T cells, B-cell-depleted T cells, or PBMCs provided the cDNA or gDNA that served as material.

Resolution of symptoms, clearance, or two negative PCRs was present in recovered Cohort 3 donors. With V trimmed by 3 bases and J by 6 bases, 4 bases remained unmatched. CDR1 and CDR2 from the germline V gene are KGHDR and SFDVKD. CDR3 size: 16 residues. In the original workflow: Amplifying reference gene primers gave estimates of nucleated cell counts. Repertoires were generated with immunoSEQ multiplex PCR, while TCRdb's copy carries only in-frame clones and drops some. V and J calls and clone size are as listed in that table; D and trimming were resolved from the DNA. The sample has about 160,000 clones, 80% seen once; the top ten hold 3.4%.

The TCR originated in a woman in her sixties or seventies who had recovered from COVID-19. The sequencing sample was made of PBMCs or T cells enriched from blood (not recorded which). The chain recombines TRBV24-1 with TRBJ2-2; 12 bases are shared with TRBD1. CDR3 DNA sequence: TGTGCCACCAGTGATCCCCGGGACAGGGGGCCCGGGGAGCTGTTTTTT. This encodes CATSDPRDRGPGELFF.